The clone carrying this T cell receptor (beta chain) showed up just a few times. The antigen is unknown. Per the germline V gene, CDR1 is KGHSH and CDR2 is LQKENI. This CDR3 has 15 residues. The V gene lost 2 bases and the J gene lost 7 bases, with 15 bases spanning the gap. MiXCR, run by TCRdb on the 5' RACE reads, gives a single entry per CDR3 protein. Here the sample spans fewer than 650,000 distinct CDR3 sequences, under 8.5% being singletons. The data are from a study of identical twins. Study-wide points: Without tracking the same donors, conclusions rested on cross-sectional statistical analysis. Twin pairs had excess sharing that was weaker in beta out-of-frame sequences.

The same data also went into a second study, on yellow fever vaccine responses in identical twins.

V and J are TRBV18 and TRBJ2-1, with unresolved D. Source material: PBMCs. The TCR originated in a woman under 30 in good health. The CDR3 reads CASSPMRSSENEQFF. The CDR3 nucleotides are TGTGCCAGCTCACCAATGCGTTCATCTGAGAATGAGCAGTTCTTC.